This T cell receptor (beta chain) was identified in a study of neurological immune-mediated disorders (dated by TCRdb to the late 2010s). Some background on the complete study: Peripheral blood TCR-beta repertoires from patients with HTLV-I-associated myelopathy (HAM/TSP), patients with multiple sclerosis, and healthy controls were compared in the study using UMI-based sequencing. The cohort included some 66 subjects: approximately 15 with HAM/TSP, approximately 35 with multiple sclerosis, and around 20 healthy controls. Technical triplicate libraries were sequenced to precisely calculate the variability in frequency of each individual clone. Alongside PBMC samples, the set of about 100 TCR-beta libraries contained longitudinal samples, technical triplicates, and paired CD4+ and CD8+ T-cell subsets that had been sorted. General findings and caveats noted by the study authors: The highest TCR clonal expansion was observed in HAM/TSP patients, whereas the lowest was observed in MS patients, even when compared with healthy controls. No identical CDR3 amino acid sequences were shared among expanded clones across subjects, suggesting private TCR-beta repertoires in all groups.

What the time point label conveys for this sample: technical triplicate 1. For unsorted PBMC libraries, 2 million PBMCs were used after storage in RNAlater at -80 degrees C until RNA extraction. Peripheral blood was subjected to Ficoll-Hypaque density gradient centrifugation to isolate PBMCs, which were then cryopreserved in liquid nitrogen. cDNA was synthesized by template-switch 5'RACE using a primer with a 10-nucleotide random unique molecular identifier that tagged each TCR transcript. Every sequencing run yielded over 180 million TCR-beta sequences covering 15-18 subjects. The RNeasy kit was used to extract total RNA. Using the KAPA Real-time Library Amplification kit, TCR-beta VDJ regions were amplified with primers for the TCR constant region and the 5'RACE anchor. A first PCR added sample indexes and Illumina adaptors, and a second PCR then raised library yield. After Ampure bead purification, the roughly 650 bp TCR product was size-selected on a 2% E-gel SizeSelection system. Before pooling, library quality was checked on a Bioanalyzer, concentration was measured with Qubit, and libraries were quantified with the Kapa Library Quantification kit. An Illumina HiSeq 2500 sequenced the libraries paired-end 2 x 150 bp. To increase sequence diversity, about 24-32% phiX was spiked into each library pool. The source study handled its data this way. The quality-filtered reads were processed with the UMI-based MiGEC pipeline, whose error correction step removed more than 80% of the raw TCR sequences. IMGT germline references were used for alignment of VDJ genes, and clonotypes were defined by a unique CDR3 amino acid sequence together with V-J genes. Clonal expansion, Shannon diversity, and CDR3 relatedness (CalcPairwiseDistances, ClusterSamples) were evaluated with VDJtools, and phylogenetic trees were built with CLCbio workbench. Clones with at least 8 unique UMIs were defined as expanded, with this threshold being based on coefficient-of-variation modelling across technical triplicates. TCRdb handled the public reads itself, with Q25 trimming in fastp and clone calling in MiXCR, and kept productive beta chains. Here each entry gathers all rows of one CDR3 protein and keeps the most common genes and DNA. The V and J calls reflect TCRdb's pipeline rather than the authors' work. The sample table lists about 36,000 distinct CDR3 sequences, around 10% of them with a count of one. Jointly, the top ten make up 3% to 5% of the sample.

At the junction V is shortened by 1 base and J by 1 base, with 15 bases in between. CDR1 and CDR2 are read off the germline V gene as SGHDT and YYEEEE. The CDR3 holds 17 amino acids from the cysteine to the phenylalanine. The retained sequence is limited to the CDR3, 51 bases, with the frame set at the first base. The table lists this clonotype with many counts. The antigen it binds to is not known. The record has no base qualities; no much larger clone is one base away. The sequence derives from a man in his 60s with HTLV-1-associated myelopathy (HAM/TSP). Recombination linked TRBV5-6 to TRBJ2-1; too little of a D gene remains to name it. The sequenced sample consisted of PBMCs. CDR3 reads: CASSLRKLFGSYNEQFF. The nucleotides are TGTGCCAGCAGCTTGAGAAAGCTTTTCGGTTCCTACAATGAGCAGTTCTTC.